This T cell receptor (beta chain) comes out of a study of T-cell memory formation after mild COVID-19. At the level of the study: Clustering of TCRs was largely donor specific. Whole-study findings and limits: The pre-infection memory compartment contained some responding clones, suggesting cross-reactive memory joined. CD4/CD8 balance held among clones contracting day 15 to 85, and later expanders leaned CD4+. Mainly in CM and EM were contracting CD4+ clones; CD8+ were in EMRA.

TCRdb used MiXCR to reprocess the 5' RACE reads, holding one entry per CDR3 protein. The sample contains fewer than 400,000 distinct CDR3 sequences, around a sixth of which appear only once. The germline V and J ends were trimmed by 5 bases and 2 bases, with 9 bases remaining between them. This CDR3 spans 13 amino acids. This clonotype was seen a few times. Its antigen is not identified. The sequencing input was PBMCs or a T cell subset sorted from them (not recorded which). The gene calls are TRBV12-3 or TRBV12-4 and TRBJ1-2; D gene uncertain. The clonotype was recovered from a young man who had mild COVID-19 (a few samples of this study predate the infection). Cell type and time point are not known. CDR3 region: CASSPNLNYGYTF. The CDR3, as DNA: TGTGCCAGCAGTCCTAATCTAAACTATGGCTACACCTTC.